The 31 T cell receptor beta chains below all came from one sample that was sequenced in a study of T cell repertoires and HLA-DP antigens. Their antigens remain unidentified. Generated by immunoSEQ multiplex PCR, the TCRdb table keeps only in-frame clones and is missing some. Of 65,000 to 95,000 clones in the sample, about four fifths were seen once. Source material: CD4+ T cells from PBMCs. The receptors derive from a man between 60 and 75 years old in good health and CMV-seronegative.

This clone was detected once. This chain uses TRBV13 with TRBJ1-1, with 8 bases lining up with TRBD1. This CDR3 spans 17 amino acids. The germline gives CDR1 PRHDT, CDR2 FYEKMQ (reference sequence). The trim removed 0 bases at V and 0 bases at J, leaving 6 bases unmatched. The CDR3 bases are TGTGCCAGCAGCTTAGGATCCAGGGGGCACATGAACACTGAAGCTTTCTTT. Amino acid sequence: CASSLGSRGHMNTEAFF.

The chain combines TRBV7-9 with TRBJ1-2, with 7 positions matching TRBD1. The V gene end was trimmed by 5 bases and the J gene end by 5 bases; junction bases not matched to a gene: 8. The CDR3 is 14 residues long. Germline V gene data show CDR1 as SEHNR and CDR2 as FQNEAQ (reference sequence). In DNA, the CDR3 is TGTGCCAGCAGCCACTCGGACAGGCCATATGGCTACACCTTC. It is translated as CASSHSDRPYGYTF.

V usage is TRBV6-4 and J usage is TRBJ2-3; TRBD1 agrees at 8 bases. Germline V gene lookup returns CDR1 MRHNA and CDR2 SNTAGT. The CDR3 is made up of 15 amino acids. V was pared by 4 bases and J by 1 base, with 4 bases of the junction left unmatched. The DNA for the CDR3 is TGTGCCAGCAGTGCCTCGGGACAGGGCACAGATACGCAGTATTTT. It translates to CASSASGQGTDTQYF.

This clone was seen only a few times. This chain links TRBV30 with TRBJ1-2; D uncertain. Trimming stripped 4 bases from V and 8 bases from J, with 17 bases between. Per germline, CDR1 GTSNPN and CDR2 SVGIG (reference sequence). The CDR3 is 13 residues long. The CDR3 DNA follows: TGTGCCTGGAAAAGCGGGGAGGGTTCGGGCTACACCTTC. Residues: CAWKSGEGSGYTF.

The CDR3 spells CASSDQEYSNQPQHF. In DNA form, the CDR3 reads TGTGCCAGCAGTGATCAGGAATATAGCAATCAGCCCCAGCATTTT. The V and J genes are TRBV2 and TRBJ1-5, with unresolved D. V lost 3 bases and J 0 bases, leaving 9 bases between the germline ends. CDR3 length equals 15 residues. CDR1 is SNHLY and CDR2 is FYNNEI in the germline V gene.

The chain couples TRBV29-1 to TRBJ1-5, with 7 positions matching TRBD1. The CDR3 is made up of 13 amino acids. V was clipped by 4 bases and J by 5 bases; unmatched bases: 5. Germline CDR1 reads SQVTM; CDR2 reads ANQGSEA. This CDR3 is CSVGGQGDQPQHF. CDR3 bases: TGCAGCGTTGGTGGGCAGGGGGATCAGCCCCAGCATTTT.

The chain couples TRBV19 to TRBJ1-2, with D possibly matching TRBD1 (5 bases). From germline, CDR1 is LNHDA and CDR2 SQIVND (reference sequence). Trimming left V 4 bases short and J 5 bases short, with 14 bases between. The CDR3 runs 14 residues. The CDR3, as DNA: TGTGCCAGTAGTACTCCCCGGACACAATATGGCTACACCTTC. It specifies CASSTPRTQYGYTF.

This clone was detected only a few times. The gene calls are TRBV5-1 and TRBJ2-2; 12 bases are a match to TRBD2. Per germline, CDR1 SGHRS and CDR2 YFSETQ. CDR3 length: 20 residues. The junction had 14 bases not matched to a gene; V was cut back by 2 bases and J by 3 bases. CDR3 DNA: TGCGCCAGCAGCTTCCTCCCCACTAGCGGGGGGCAGATGTACACCGGGGAGCTGTTTTTT. This codes for CASSFLPTSGGQMYTGELFF.

This chain joins TRBV2 and TRBJ2-7; D may be TRBD1 (5 bases). V was pared by 4 bases and J by 3 bases, with 7 bases between. Germline lookup yields CDR1 SNHLY and CDR2 FYNNEI. The CDR3 length is 12 residues. Here the CDR3 reads CASSAGYYEQYV. The CDR3 DNA sequence: TGTGCCAGCAGTGCAGGGTACTACGAGCAGTACGTC.

The chain employs TRBV25-1 and TRBJ2-3; no firm D call. Trimming removed 6 bases from V and 3 bases from J, with 10 bases in between. From germline, CDR1 is MGHDK and CDR2 SYGVNS. The length of the CDR3 is 13 residues. The CDR3 here is CASRQSATDTQYF. CDR3 DNA: TGTGCCAGCAGACAAAGTGCGACAGATACGCAGTATTTT.

The table lists this clone with a few counts. This specimen includes other DNA sequences encoding the same CDR3. The chain couples TRBV7-2 to TRBJ1-5, with unresolved D. Trimming removed 0 bases at V and 0 bases at J, with 6 bases between. Germline V CDR1 and CDR2: SGHTA, FQGNSA. The CDR3 runs 15 residues. CDR3 amino acids: CASSLAGLSNQPQHF. The DNA of the CDR3 is TGTGCCAGCAGCTTAGCCGGACTTAGCAATCAGCCCCAGCATTTT.

This sequence joins TRBV6-1 and TRBJ2-1; 7 positions match TRBD2. The CDR3 has 14 residues. Trimming removed 8 bases from V and 8 bases from J; junction bases left unmatched: 12. Germline assignment: CDR1 MNHNS and CDR2 SASEGT. In DNA, the CDR3 is TGTGCCAGCGGGGAGGGACGGCCCTTGGATGAGCAGTTCTTC. Its protein product is CASGEGRPLDEQFF.

The J gene is TRBJ2-3, the V gene TRBV6-5; D gene unclear. Germline CDR1 reads MNHEY; CDR2 reads SVGAGI. This CDR3 contains 16 residues. Deletions cut 6 bases from V and 0 bases from J, with 16 bases between. The CDR3 region has the DNA TGTGCCAGCAGATACACCTCATGGGCCAGCACAGATACGCAGTATTTT. Its protein product is CASRYTSWASTDTQYF.

The V gene is TRBV5-1, the J gene TRBJ1-1; TRBD1 aligns across 7 bases. CDR1 and CDR2 (germline): SGHRS, YFSETQ. This CDR3 has 17 residues. Trimming at V came to 0 bases and at J to 0 bases, leaving 8 bases not matched to a gene. This CDR3 reads CASSLAGQRSMNTEAFF. The DNA of the CDR3 is TGCGCCAGCAGCTTGGCGGGACAGCGTTCCATGAACACTGAAGCTTTCTTT.

The chain uses TRBV4-1 and TRBJ1-3; a possible D gene is TRBD1 (6 bases). Trimming cost V 1 base and J 8 bases, with 9 bases left between them. Per germline, CDR1 MGHRA and CDR2 YSYEKL. CDR3 length: 13 residues. The DNA for the CDR3 is TGCGCCAGCAGCCAAGGAAGGGGGGACACCATATATTTT. This gives the protein CASSQGRGDTIYF.

The CDR3 nucleotides are TGCGCCAGCCGTTCGGCAACAGGCTCCCCCCAGTACGTC. It codes for CASRSATGSPQYV. V is TRBV5-1 and J is TRBJ2-7; possibly TRBD1 for D (5 bases). The CDR3 contains 13 residues. CDR1 and CDR2 (germline): SGHRS, YFSETQ. V lost 7 bases, J lost 10 bases, and 21 bases lay in between.

The V gene is TRBV7-2, the J gene TRBJ2-1, with a weak D call TRBD1 (5 bases). The CDR3 length is 15 residues. Trimming pared 4 bases from V and 4 bases from J, leaving 14 bases between. From germline, CDR1 is SGHTA and CDR2 FQGNSA. CDR3 amino acids: CASSWGAEIYNEQFF. The CDR3 DNA follows: TGTGCCAGCAGCTGGGGCGCAGAAATATACAATGAGCAGTTCTTC. The full variable domain, its missing parts supplied by reference TRBV7-2 and TRBJ2-1, is GAGVSQSPSNKVTEKGKDVELRCDPISGHTALYWYRQSLGQGLEFLIYFQGNSAPDKSGLPSDRFSAERTGGSVSTLTIQRTQQEDSAVYLCASSWGAEIYNEQFFGPGTRLTVL.

This clone was recorded once. The chain has TRBV7-7 and TRBJ2-2; TRBD1 or TRBD2 may be the D gene (5 bases each). The CDR3 contains 15 residues. Germline V lookup: CDR1 SSHAT, CDR2 FNYEAQ (reference sequence). Trimming shortened V by 4 bases and J by 4 bases, and 13 bases separated the two germline ends. Written as DNA, the CDR3 is TGTGCCAGCAGCTCCACCGGGACCGGCACCGGGGAGCTGTTTTTT. It codes for CASSSTGTGTGELFF.

This clone has a handful of counts. The genes are TRBV5-6 and TRBJ2-5; tentative D call: TRBD2 (7 bases). V was trimmed by 0 bases and J by 5 bases, leaving 17 bases between them. Germline V gives CDR1 SGHDT, CDR2 YYEEEE. The CDR3 totals 16 residues. CDR3 DNA: TGTGCCAGCAGCTTGGTTTCTAGCGGAAGGGGGGAGACCCAGTACTTC. It yields the protein CASSLVSSGRGETQYF.

This clone appeared a few times. V and J are TRBV28 and TRBJ2-5, with D unresolved. The CDR3 is 13 residues long. V lost 1 base to trimming and J lost 5 bases, with 8 bases between them. The germline V gene encodes CDR1 MDHEN and CDR2 SYDVKM. Written as DNA, the CDR3 is TGTGCCAGCAGTTTATTCGCGTCCGAGACCCAGTACTTC. Its protein product is CASSLFASETQYF.

This chain connects TRBV18 to TRBJ2-2, with 7 positions matching TRBD1. The CDR3 consists of 18 residues. Germline CDR1 reads KGHSH; CDR2 reads LQKENI. V shed 3 bases and J 0 bases; nucleotides not matched to a gene: 10. CDR3 in DNA: TGTGCCAGCTCACCGAATCCCATGGGACAGACGAACACCGGGGAGCTGTTTTTT. It is translated as CASSPNPMGQTNTGELFF.

This clone came up a few times. This sequence joins TRBV7-2 and TRBJ2-5; weak D call: TRBD2 (6 bases). Trimming took off 1 base at V and 2 bases at J, with 11 bases between the two ends. The CDR3 totals 15 residues. Germline CDR1 reads SGHTA; CDR2 reads FQGNSA. CDR3: CASSLGAGHQETQYF. The DNA of the CDR3 is TGTGCCAGCAGCTTAGGCGCGGGGCATCAAGAGACCCAGTACTTC.

The chain has TRBV7-6 and TRBJ1-3; TRBD1 is a possible D gene (6 bases). This CDR3 contains 15 residues. With 5 bases removed from V and 2 bases from J, the gap between germline ends came to 13 bases. The germline CDR1 and CDR2 sequences are SGHVS and FNYEAQ. The CDR3 region is CASSPQGTTGNTIYF. CDR3 in DNA: TGTGCCAGCAGCCCCCAGGGGACTACTGGAAACACCATATATTTT.

The chain couples TRBV20-1 to TRBJ2-2; D is undetermined. V was shortened by 3 bases and J by 13 bases, with 12 bases between the two germline ends. The CDR3 has 11 residues. Germline lookup yields CDR1 DFQATT and CDR2 SNEGSKA (reference sequence). The CDR3, as DNA: TGCAGTGCTAGGGGGAAGGGTGGGCTGTTTTTT. Encoded protein: CSARGKGGLFF.

The gene calls are TRBV18 and TRBJ1-2; 9 bases map to TRBD1. The CDR3 spans 15 residues. V was clipped by 4 bases and J by 0 bases; unmatched bases: 3. In germline, CDR1 is KGHSH, CDR2 LQKENI. The CDR3 DNA is TGTGCCAGCTCACTACAGGGGGCCACTAACTATGGCTACACCTTC. This sequence encodes CASSLQGATNYGYTF.

The V and J genes are TRBV6-6 and TRBJ1-6, with 7 positions matching TRBD1. The trim removed 7 bases at V and 10 bases at J, leaving 13 bases unmatched. CDR1 and CDR2 (germline): MNHNY, SVGAGI (reference sequence). This CDR3 spans 15 amino acids. CDR3 sequence (DNA): TGTGCCAGCACCACCCGGACAGGTACTCGATCACCCCTCCACTTT. This sequence encodes CASTTRTGTRSPLHF.

The V and J genes are TRBV21-1 and TRBJ1-1. TRBV21-1 is termed a pseudogene. CDR3 size: 17 residues. The CDR3 loop is CASSKGRQAGRITEAFF. CDR3 coding DNA: TGTGCCAGCAGCAAAGGGAGGCAGGCAGGCAGGATCACTGAAGCTTTCTTT.

The V and J genes are TRBV6-1 and TRBJ1-2; tentative D call: TRBD1 (6 bases). Germline-derived CDR1 and CDR2 are MNHNS and SASEGT. Trimming shortened V by 4 bases and J by 2 bases, and 14 bases separated the two germline ends. The CDR3 runs 15 residues. The CDR3 nucleotides read TGTGCCAGCAGTGGGGAACAGGGACTCAACTATGGCTACACCTTC. Encoded protein: CASSGEQGLNYGYTF.

The V call is TRBV18, the J call TRBJ2-5, with 7 bases aligning to TRBD1. CDR3 size: 13 residues. Germline CDR1 and CDR2: KGHSH and LQKENI. The junction had 2 bases not matched to a gene; V was cut back by 6 bases and J by 1 base. CDR3: CASSGTVQETQYF. The CDR3 nucleotides read TGTGCCAGCTCCGGGACAGTCCAAGAGACCCAGTACTTC. Based on the CDR3 plus reference TRBV18 and TRBJ2-5, the full variable domain is NAGVMQNPRHLVRRRGQEARLRCSPMKGHSHVYWYRQLPEEGLKFMVYLQKENIIDESGMPKERFSAEFPKEGPSILRIQQVVRGDSAAYFCASSGTVQETQYFGPGTRLLVL.

The chain couples TRBV9 to TRBJ2-1; D possibly uses TRBD1 or TRBD2 (5 bases each). The CDR3 is 14 amino acids. The V gene's germline CDR1 is SGDLS and CDR2 YYNGEE. The V and J ends lost 2 bases and 10 bases respectively, with 16 bases between them. The CDR3 reads CASSVNRDPREQFF. Here the CDR3 DNA reads TGTGCCAGCAGCGTCAACCGGGACCCCAGAGAGCAGTTCTTC.

The rearrangement links TRBV6-5 to TRBJ2-1; TRBD1 might be the D (6 bases). Germline V CDR1 and CDR2: MNHEY, SVGAGI. This CDR3 contains 14 residues. V was pared by 1 base and J by 8 bases, with 12 bases between. In DNA form, the CDR3 reads TGTGCCAGCAGTTACTTGGGGGCTGGAGATGAGCAGTTCTTC. This gives the protein CASSYLGAGDEQFF.